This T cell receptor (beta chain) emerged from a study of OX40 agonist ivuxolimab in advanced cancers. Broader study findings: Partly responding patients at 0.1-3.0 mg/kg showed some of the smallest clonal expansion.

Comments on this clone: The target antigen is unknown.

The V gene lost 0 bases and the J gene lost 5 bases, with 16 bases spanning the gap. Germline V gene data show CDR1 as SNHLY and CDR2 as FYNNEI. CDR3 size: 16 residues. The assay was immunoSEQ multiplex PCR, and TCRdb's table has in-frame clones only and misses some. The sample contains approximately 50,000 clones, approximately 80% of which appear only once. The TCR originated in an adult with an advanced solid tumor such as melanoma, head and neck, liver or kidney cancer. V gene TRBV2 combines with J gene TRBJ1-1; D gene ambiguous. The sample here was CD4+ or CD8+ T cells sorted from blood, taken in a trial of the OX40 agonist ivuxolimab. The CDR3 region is CASSEAMGLRYTEAFF. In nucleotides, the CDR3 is TGTGCCAGCAGTGAAGCGATGGGTCTACGGTATACTGAAGCTTTCTTT.